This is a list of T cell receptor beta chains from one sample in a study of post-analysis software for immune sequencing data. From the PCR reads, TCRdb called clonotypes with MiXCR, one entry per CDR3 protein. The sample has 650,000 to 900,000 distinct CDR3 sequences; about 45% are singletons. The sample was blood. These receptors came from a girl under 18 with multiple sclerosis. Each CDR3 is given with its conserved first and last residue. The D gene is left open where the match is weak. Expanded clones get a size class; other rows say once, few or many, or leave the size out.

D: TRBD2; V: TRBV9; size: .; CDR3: CASSSQTSGDPDTQYF
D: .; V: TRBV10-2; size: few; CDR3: CASSELVFGGYTF
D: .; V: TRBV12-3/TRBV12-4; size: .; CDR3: CASSFVTGRRSGANVLTF
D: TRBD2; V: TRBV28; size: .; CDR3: CASSFQGLAGNEQFF
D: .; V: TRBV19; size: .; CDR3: CASSIRPGGTYNYEQFF
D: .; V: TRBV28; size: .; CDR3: CASSFRLTDEQFF
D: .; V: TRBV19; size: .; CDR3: CASTIDSAGYGYTF
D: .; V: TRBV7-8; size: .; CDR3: CASSLSGAWGAADTQYF
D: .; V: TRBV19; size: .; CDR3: CASSIAWDTNEQFF
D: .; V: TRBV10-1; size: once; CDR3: CASSDKEQFF
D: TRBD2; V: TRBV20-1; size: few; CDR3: CSARVLRRGGSYDEQFF
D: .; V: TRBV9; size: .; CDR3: CASSVGSGLGKETQYF
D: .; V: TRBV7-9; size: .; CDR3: CASSLAPPGQSAVLTF
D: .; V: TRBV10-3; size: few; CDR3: CAISDPGREASYTF
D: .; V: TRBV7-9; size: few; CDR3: CASSFRTDPLNTEAFF
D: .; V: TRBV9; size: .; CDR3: CASSVRDINYGYTF
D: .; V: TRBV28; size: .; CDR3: CASSPWDTPRSPLHF
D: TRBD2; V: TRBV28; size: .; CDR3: CASSHVAGGMSDEQYF
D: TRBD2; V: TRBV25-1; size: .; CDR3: CASSESPLAAAGTQYF
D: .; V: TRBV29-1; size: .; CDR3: CSVVEWASTDTQYF
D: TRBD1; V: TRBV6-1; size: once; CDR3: CASSDAPGQSYEQYF
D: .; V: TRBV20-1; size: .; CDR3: CSASGTVGDTQYF
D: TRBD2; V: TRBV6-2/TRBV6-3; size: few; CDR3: CASRESGGRSYEQYF
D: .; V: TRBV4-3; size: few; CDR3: CASSQDMSATDTQYF
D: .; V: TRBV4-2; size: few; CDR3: CASSLNAGQPRHF
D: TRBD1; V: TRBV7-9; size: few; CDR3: CASSLSQGGTEAFF
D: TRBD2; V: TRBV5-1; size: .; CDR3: CASSFESGGASYEQYF
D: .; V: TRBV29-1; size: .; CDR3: CSVYDLRTDTQYF
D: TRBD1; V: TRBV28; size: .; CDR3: CASSPQQGLTYEQYF
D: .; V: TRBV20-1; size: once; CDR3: CSARDSGRGGQETQYF
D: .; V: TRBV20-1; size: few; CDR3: CSAPRDGLNYGYTF
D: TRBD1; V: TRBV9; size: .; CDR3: CASSPGQGVPDTQYF
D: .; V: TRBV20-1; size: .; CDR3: CSARDLTGEAYEQYF
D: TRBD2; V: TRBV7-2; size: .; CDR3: CASSPLAGLSYEQYF
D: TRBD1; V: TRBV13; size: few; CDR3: CASSQTTGGEAFF
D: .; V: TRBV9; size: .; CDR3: CASSVTEYNSPLHF
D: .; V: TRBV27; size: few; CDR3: CASSLAGESRLQYF
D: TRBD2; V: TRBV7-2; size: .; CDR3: CASSPLAGGAYEQYF
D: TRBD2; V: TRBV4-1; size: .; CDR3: CASRGAGSGGLVEQFF
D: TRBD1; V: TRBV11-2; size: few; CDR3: CASSLDLGQGYGYTF
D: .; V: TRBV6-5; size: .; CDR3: CASSYSFVHQPQHF
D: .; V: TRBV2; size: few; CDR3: CASRLRGYQETQYF
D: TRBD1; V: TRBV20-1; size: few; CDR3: CSARGNFDRVDEQYF
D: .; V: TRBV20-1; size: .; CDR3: CSAKEGNQPQHF
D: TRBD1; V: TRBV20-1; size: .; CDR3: CSAPDGQGVSYEQYF
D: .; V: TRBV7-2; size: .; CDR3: CASSLINTDTQYF
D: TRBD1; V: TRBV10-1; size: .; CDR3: CASRTGHEQYF
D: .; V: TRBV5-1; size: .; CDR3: CASNTGGVEEQYF
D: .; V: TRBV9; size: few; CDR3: CASSAGSSPLHF
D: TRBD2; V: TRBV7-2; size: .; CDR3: CASSPSGMGYEQYF
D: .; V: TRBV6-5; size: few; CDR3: CASSYAGGNTEAFF
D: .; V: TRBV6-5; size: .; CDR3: CASSYSWDGPGGQPQHF
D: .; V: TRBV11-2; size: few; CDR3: CASSSGVVGSQETQYF